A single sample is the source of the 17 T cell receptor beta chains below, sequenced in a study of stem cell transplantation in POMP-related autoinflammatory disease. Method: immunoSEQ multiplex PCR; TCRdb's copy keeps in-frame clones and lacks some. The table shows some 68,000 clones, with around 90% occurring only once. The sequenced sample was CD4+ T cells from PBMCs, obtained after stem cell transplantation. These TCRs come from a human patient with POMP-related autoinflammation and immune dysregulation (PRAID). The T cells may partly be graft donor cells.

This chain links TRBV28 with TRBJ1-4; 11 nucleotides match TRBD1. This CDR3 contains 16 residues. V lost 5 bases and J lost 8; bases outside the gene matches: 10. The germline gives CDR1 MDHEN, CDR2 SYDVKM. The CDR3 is CASSTYPDRGPEKLFF. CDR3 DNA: TGTGCCAGCAGTACCTACCCGGACAGGGGGCCAGAAAAACTGTTTTTT.

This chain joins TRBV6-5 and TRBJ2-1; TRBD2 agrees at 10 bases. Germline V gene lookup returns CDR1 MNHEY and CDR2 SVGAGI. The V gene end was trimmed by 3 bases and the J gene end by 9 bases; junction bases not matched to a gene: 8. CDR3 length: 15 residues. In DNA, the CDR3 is TGTGCCAGCAGTTATAGGTCTAGCGGGAGCGTTGAGCAGTTCTTC. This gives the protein CASSYRSSGSVEQFF.

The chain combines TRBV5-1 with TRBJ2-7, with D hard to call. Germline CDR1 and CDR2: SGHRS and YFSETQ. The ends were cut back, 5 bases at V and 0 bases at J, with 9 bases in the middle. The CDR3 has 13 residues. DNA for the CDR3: TGCGCCAGCAGAAGTCAGCACTCCTACGAGCAGTACGTC. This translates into CASRSQHSYEQYV.

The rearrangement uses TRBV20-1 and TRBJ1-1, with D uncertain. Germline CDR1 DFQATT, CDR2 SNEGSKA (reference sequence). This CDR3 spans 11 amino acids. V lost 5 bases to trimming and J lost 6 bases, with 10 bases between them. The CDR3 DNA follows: TGCAGTGCTGGGCGGACGGCTGAAGCTTTCTTT. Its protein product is CSAGRTAEAFF.

CDR3 protein: CASTLRGGEKTQYF. CDR3 DNA: TGTGCCAGCACACTACGAGGGGGGGAGAAGACCCAGTACTTC. The J gene is TRBJ2-5, the V gene TRBV6-5; the D gene is possibly TRBD2 (7 bases). Germline CDR1 reads MNHEY; CDR2 reads SVGAGI. With 7 bases removed from V and 6 bases from J, the gap between germline ends came to 18 bases. This CDR3 has 14 residues.

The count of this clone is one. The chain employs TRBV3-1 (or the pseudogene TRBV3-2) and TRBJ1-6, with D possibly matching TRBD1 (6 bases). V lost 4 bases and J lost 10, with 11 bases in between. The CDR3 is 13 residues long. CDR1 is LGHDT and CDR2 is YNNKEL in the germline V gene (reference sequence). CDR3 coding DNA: TGTGCCAGCAGCCGTACAGGGCCATCACCCCTCCACTTT. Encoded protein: CASSRTGPSPLHF.

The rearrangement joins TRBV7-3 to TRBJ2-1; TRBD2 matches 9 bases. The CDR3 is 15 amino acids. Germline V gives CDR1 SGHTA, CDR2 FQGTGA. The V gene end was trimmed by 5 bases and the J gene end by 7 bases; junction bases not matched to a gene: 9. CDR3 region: CASSRAGGPWNEQFF. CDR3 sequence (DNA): TGTGCCAGCAGCCGCGCGGGAGGGCCGTGGAATGAGCAGTTCTTC. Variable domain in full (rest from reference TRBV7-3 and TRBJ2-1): GAGVSQTPSNKVTEKGKYVELRCDPISGHTALYWYRQSLGQGPEFLIYFQGTGAADDSGLPNDRFFAVRPEGSVSTLKIQRTERGDSAVYLCASSRAGGPWNEQFFGPGTRLTVL.

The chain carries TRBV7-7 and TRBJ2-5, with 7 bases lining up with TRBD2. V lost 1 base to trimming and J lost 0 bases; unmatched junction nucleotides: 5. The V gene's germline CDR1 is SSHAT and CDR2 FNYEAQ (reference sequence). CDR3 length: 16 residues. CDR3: CASSLEVRGYQETQYF. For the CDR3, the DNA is TGTGCCAGCAGCTTAGAGGTGCGGGGGTACCAAGAGACCCAGTACTTC.

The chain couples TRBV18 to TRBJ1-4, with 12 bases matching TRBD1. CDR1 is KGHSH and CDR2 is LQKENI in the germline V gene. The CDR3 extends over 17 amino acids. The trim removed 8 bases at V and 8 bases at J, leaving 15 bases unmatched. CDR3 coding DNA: TGTGCCAGCCTACGGGACAGGGGGCTCAGTTCCGGCGAAAAACTGTTTTTT. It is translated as CASLRDRGLSSGEKLFF.

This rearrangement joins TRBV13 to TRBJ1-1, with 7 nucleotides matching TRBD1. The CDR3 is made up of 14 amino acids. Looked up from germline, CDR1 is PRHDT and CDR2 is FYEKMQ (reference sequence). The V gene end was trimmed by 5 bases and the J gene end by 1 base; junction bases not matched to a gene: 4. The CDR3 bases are TGTGCCAGCAGCCCGGGACAGAGGAACACTGAAGCTTTCTTT. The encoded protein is CASSPGQRNTEAFF.

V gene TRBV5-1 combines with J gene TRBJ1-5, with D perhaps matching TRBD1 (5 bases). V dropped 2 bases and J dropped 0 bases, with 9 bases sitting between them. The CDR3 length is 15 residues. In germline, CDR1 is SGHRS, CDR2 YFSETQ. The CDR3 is CASSFGHFSNQPQHF. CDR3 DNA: TGCGCCAGCAGCTTTGGACACTTTAGCAATCAGCCCCAGCATTTT.

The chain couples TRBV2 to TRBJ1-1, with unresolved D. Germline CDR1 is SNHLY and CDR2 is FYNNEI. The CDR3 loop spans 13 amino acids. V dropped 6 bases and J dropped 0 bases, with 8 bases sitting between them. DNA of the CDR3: TGTGCCAGCAGGGGGAACTTGAACACTGAAGCTTTCTTT. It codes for CASRGNLNTEAFF.

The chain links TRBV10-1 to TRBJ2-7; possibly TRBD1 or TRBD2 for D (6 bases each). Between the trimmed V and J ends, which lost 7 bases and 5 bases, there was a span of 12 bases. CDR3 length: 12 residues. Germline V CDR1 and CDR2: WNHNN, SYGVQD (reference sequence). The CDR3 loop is CASKGGNHEQYV. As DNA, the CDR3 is TGCGCCAGCAAAGGGGGGAACCACGAGCAGTACGTC.

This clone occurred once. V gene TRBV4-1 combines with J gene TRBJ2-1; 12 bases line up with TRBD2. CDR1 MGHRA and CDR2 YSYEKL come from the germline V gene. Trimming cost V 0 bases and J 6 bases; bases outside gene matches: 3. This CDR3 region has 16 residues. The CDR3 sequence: CASSQDQGLAGNEQFF. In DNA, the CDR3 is TGCGCCAGCAGCCAAGATCAGGGACTAGCGGGCAATGAGCAGTTCTTC.

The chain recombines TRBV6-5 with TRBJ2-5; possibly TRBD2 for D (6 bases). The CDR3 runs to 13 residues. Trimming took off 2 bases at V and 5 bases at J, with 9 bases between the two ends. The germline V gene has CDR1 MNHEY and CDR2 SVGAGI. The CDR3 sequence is CASSYRGLETQYF. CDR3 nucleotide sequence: TGTGCCAGCAGTTACCGGGGGTTGGAGACCCAGTACTTC.

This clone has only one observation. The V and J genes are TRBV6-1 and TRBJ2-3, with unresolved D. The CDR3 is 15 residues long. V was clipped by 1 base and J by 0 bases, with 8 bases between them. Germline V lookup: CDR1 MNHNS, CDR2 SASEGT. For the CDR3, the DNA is TGTGCCAGCAGTGAAGGCAGGCGGAGCACAGATACGCAGTATTTT. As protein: CASSEGRRSTDTQYF.

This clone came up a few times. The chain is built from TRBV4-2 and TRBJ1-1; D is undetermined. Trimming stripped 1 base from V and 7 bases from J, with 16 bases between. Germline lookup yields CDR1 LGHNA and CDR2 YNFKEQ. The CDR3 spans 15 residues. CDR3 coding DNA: TGTGCCAGCAGCCAAGGGTCGGTGGGCACCGATGAAGCTTTCTTT. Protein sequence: CASSQGSVGTDEAFF.